The rows below give T cell receptor beta chains drawn from one sample of a study of shared clonotypes between healthy human individuals. The assay was immunoSEQ multiplex PCR, and TCRdb's table has in-frame clones only and misses some. The top ten clones hold 0.36% of a sample with 1.6 million or so clones, around 98.5% of them seen once. Sequencing was carried out using naive CD4+ T cells sorted from blood. The source of these receptors is a man younger than 45 in good health. The CDR3 runs from the conserved cysteine through the conserved F or W. A D gene is named only where the DNA matches it firmly. Clone size appears in some rows only: once, few, many, or a class for an expanded clone.

- - TRBJ2-4 TRBV10-2 CASSELGGVYKNIQYF TGCGCCAGCAGTGAGCTGGGCGGTGTTTACAAAAACATTCAGTACTTC
- - TRBJ2-3 TRBV6-9 CASSSADTQYF TGTGCCAGCAGCTCGGCAGATACGCAGTATTTT
- TRBD1 TRBJ1-5 TRBV18 CASSPRGQGASNQPQHF TGTGCCAGCTCACCACGAGGACAGGGGGCGAGCAATCAGCCCCAGCATTTT
- - TRBJ2-5 TRBV29-1 CSGRDDKETQYF TGCAGCGGCCGGGACGATAAGGAGACCCAGTACTTC
- TRBD2 TRBJ2-3 TRBV30 CAWSVASGKDTQYF TGTGCCTGGAGTGTGGCTAGCGGGAAAGATACGCAGTATTTT
- - TRBJ1-2 TRBV15 CATSRAGGNYGYTF TGTGCCACCAGCAGAGCGGGGGGCAACTATGGCTACACCTTC
- TRBD2 TRBJ2-2 TRBV5-6 CASSLGLARWAGELFF TGTGCCAGCAGCTTGGGACTAGCGAGATGGGCCGGGGAGCTGTTTTTT
- - TRBJ2-7 TRBV5-6 CASSYRAGLPYEQYF TGTGCCAGCAGCTACAGGGCAGGCCTTCCCTACGAGCAGTACTTC
once - TRBJ2-7 TRBV5-6 CASSSTGTVSYEQYF TGTGCCAGCAGCTCAACCGGGACGGTCTCCTACGAGCAGTACTTC
- - TRBJ2-2 TRBV6-6 CASWDANTGELFF TGTGCCAGCTGGGACGCTAACACCGGGGAGCTGTTTTTT
- TRBD1 TRBJ2-3 TRBV18 CASSPGTGTDTQYF TGTGCCAGCTCACCCGGGACAGGCACAGATACGCAGTATTTT
once - TRBJ1-2 TRBV19 CASSIGSGGYTF TGTGCCAGTAGTATAGGGTCAGGTGGCTACACCTTC
- - TRBJ1-5 TRBV10-3 CAISESLGNQPQHF TGTGCCATCAGTGAGTCCTTAGGCAATCAGCCCCAGCATTTT
- - TRBJ2-2 TRBV7-3 CASSPTGGSMVTGELFF TGTGCCAGCAGCCCCACAGGAGGTAGTATGGTAACCGGGGAGCTGTTTTTT
- - TRBJ1-1 TRBV20-1 CSARRLTEAFF TGCAGTGCTAGGCGGCTGACTGAAGCTTTCTTT
- TRBD2 TRBJ2-7 TRBV4-3 CASSQGPGRGPYEQYF TGCGCCAGCAGCCAAGGCCCAGGGAGGGGTCCCTACGAGCAGTACTTC
- TRBD2 TRBJ2-5 TRBV9 CASSGLAELGETQYF TGTGCCAGCAGTGGACTAGCGGAGCTCGGAGAGACCCAGTACTTC
- - TRBJ2-1 TRBV5-8 CASSLESPVYNEQFF TGTGCCAGCAGCTTGGAGTCTCCAGTCTACAATGAGCAGTTCTTC
- TRBD1 TRBJ1-1 TRBV6-5 CASSYFRTGNTEAFF TGTGCCAGCAGTTACTTCCGGACAGGTAACACTGAAGCTTTCTTT
- - TRBJ1-1 TRBV9 CASSQGTVNTEAFF TGTGCCAGCAGCCAAGGAACAGTGAACACTGAAGCTTTCTTT
- TRBD1 TRBJ2-3 TRBV28 CASSGPTGTGTDTQYF TGTGCCAGCAGTGGACCGACAGGGACCGGCACAGATACGCAGTATTTT
- TRBD1 TRBJ1-2 TRBV5-1 CASSRGQTGPGYTF TGCGCCAGCAGCAGGGGACAGACGGGGCCTGGCTACACCTTC
- - TRBJ2-4 TRBV5-1 CASSWPEEYF TGCGCCAGCAGCTGGCCGGAGGAGTACTTC
- TRBD2 TRBJ2-3 TRBV6-4 CASSLSGSGTDTQYF TGTGCCAGCAGTTTAAGCGGGAGTGGAACAGATACGCAGTATTTT
- TRBD1 TRBJ1-1 TRBV7-2 CASSLRTGYTEAFF TGTGCCAGCAGCTTAAGGACAGGGTACACTGAAGCTTTCTTT
- - TRBJ2-7 TRBV11-2 CASSPHGGGEQYF TGTGCCAGCAGCCCCCACGGGGGAGGCGAGCAGTACTTC
- - TRBJ2-7 TRBV10-1 CASSADMGALYEQYF TGCGCCAGCAGTGCGGACATGGGAGCCCTCTACGAGCAGTACTTC
- - TRBJ1-2 TRBV7-2 CASSQPDIGYTF TGTGCCAGCAGCCAGCCGGACATTGGCTACACCTTC
- - TRBJ1-1 TRBV7-2 CASSLALVNTEAFF TGTGCCAGCAGCTTAGCGCTGGTGAACACTGAAGCTTTCTTT
once TRBD2 TRBJ2-3 TRBV7-2 CASGFIHSPSGGTDTQYF TGTGCCAGCGGGTTTATTCACAGCCCCAGCGGGGGCACAGATACGCAGTATTTT
- - TRBJ2-3 TRBV9 CASSVPTSWADTQYF TGTGCCAGCAGCGTACCCACTAGTTGGGCAGATACGCAGTATTTT
- - TRBJ2-1 TRBV14 CASSQDAASYNEQFF TGTGCCAGCAGCCAAGATGCGGCATCCTACAATGAGCAGTTCTTC
- TRBD2 TRBJ2-5 TRBV5-1 CASSWDSGTSGSPQETQYF TGCGCCAGCAGCTGGGACAGTGGGACTAGCGGGAGTCCACAAGAGACCCAGTACTTC
- - TRBJ2-2 TRBV18 CASSLKGHNTGELFF TGTGCCAGCTCACTCAAGGGACACAACACCGGGGAGCTGTTTTTT
- TRBD1 TRBJ2-3 TRBV18 CASSPRTGEADTQYF TGTGCCAGCTCACCCAGGACAGGGGAGGCAGATACGCAGTATTTT
- TRBD1 TRBJ2-7 TRBV19 CASSITVGTDYEQYF TGTGCCAGTAGTATTACCGTGGGGACAGACTACGAGCAGTACTTC
- - TRBJ2-2 TRBV28 CASLYRGGAGTGELFF TGTGCCAGCCTATATCGAGGGGGAGCGGGCACCGGGGAGCTGTTTTTT
- - TRBJ2-1 TRBV7-3 CASSLTGSSYNEQFF TGTGCCAGCAGCTTAACCGGAAGCTCCTACAATGAGCAGTTCTTC
- TRBD2 TRBJ2-7 TRBV11-3 CASSRGLAAAYEQYF TGTGCCAGCAGCCGGGGACTAGCTGCCGCCTACGAGCAGTACTTC
once - TRBJ2-5 TRBV20-1 CSARQGETQYF TGCAGTGCTAGACAGGGAGAGACCCAGTACTTC
- TRBD1 TRBJ1-1 TRBV15 CATSRAKDRGLEAFF TGTGCCACCAGCAGAGCGAAGGACAGGGGGCTTGAAGCTTTCTTT
- TRBD2 TRBJ2-3 TRBV7-3 CASSEGLAGGEDTQYF TGTGCCAGCAGCGAGGGACTAGCGGGAGGAGAAGATACGCAGTATTTT
- TRBD2 TRBJ2-1 TRBV4-2 CASSLLGTSVIDEQFF TGTGCCAGCAGTCTACTCGGGACTAGCGTTATTGATGAGCAGTTCTTC
- TRBD1 TRBJ2-2 TRBV2 CASRGKGTANTGELFF TGTGCCAGCAGGGGGAAGGGGACAGCGAACACCGGGGAGCTGTTTTTT
- - TRBJ2-3 TRBV6-5 CASSYKPPGTDTQYF TGTGCCAGCAGTTACAAACCCCCGGGGACAGATACGCAGTATTTT
- - TRBJ2-7 TRBV28 CASSLVSRVSYEQYF TGTGCCAGCAGTTTGGTGTCAAGGGTTTCCTACGAGCAGTACTTC
- - TRBJ2-4 TRBV5-4 CASTPTANKNIQYF TGTGCCAGCACCCCGACAGCTAACAAAAACATTCAGTACTTC
- - TRBJ2-6 TRBV7-2 CASSPDSGANVLTF TGTGCCAGCAGCCCCGACTCTGGGGCCAACGTCCTGACTTTC
- - TRBJ2-2 TRBV27 CASSNRMNTGELFF TGTGCCAGCAGCAACAGGATGAACACCGGGGAGCTGTTTTTT
once TRBD2 TRBJ2-5 TRBV28 CASRPGLAGRTQYF TGTGCCAGCCGTCCGGGACTAGCGGGACGAACCCAGTACTTC
- - TRBJ2-3 TRBV29-1 CSVGLRENTQYF TGCAGCGTTGGTCTCAGAGAAAATACGCAGTATTTT
once - TRBJ2-1 TRBV4-2 CASSQVPGRSTAYNEQFF TGTGCCAGCAGCCAAGTCCCCGGGCGTTCGACCGCCTACAATGAGCAGTTCTTC
- - TRBJ2-3 TRBV12-2 CASRPNQRVGSTDTQYF TGTGCAAGTCGCCCGAACCAGCGGGTCGGAAGCACAGATACGCAGTATTTT
- - TRBJ2-5 TRBV7-9 CASSLIGIAQETQYF TGTGCCAGCAGCTTAATTGGGATAGCTCAAGAGACCCAGTACTTC
- - TRBJ2-1 TRBV18 CASSPFTRSTYNEQFF TGTGCCAGCTCACCATTCACACGGTCTACCTACAATGAGCAGTTCTTC
- TRBD2 TRBJ2-1 TRBV10-1 CASSSAGGTNEQFF TGCGCCAGCAGTTCCGCGGGAGGGACCAATGAGCAGTTCTTC
- TRBD1 TRBJ2-2 TRBV9 CASSVGQGLSGELFF TGTGCCAGCAGCGTAGGACAGGGGCTGAGCGGGGAGCTGTTTTTT